The 8 T cell receptor beta chains given below trace back to one sample, sequenced in a study of T-cell memory formation after mild COVID-19. TCRdb independently ran MiXCR on the 5' RACE reads; one entry per CDR3 protein. The table has a few hundred thousand distinct CDR3 sequences, 25% to 30% seen once; the top ten hold roughly 14%. Sequencing was performed on PBMCs or a T cell subset sorted from them (not recorded which). Every receptor here comes from an adult woman who had mild COVID-19 (a few samples of this study predate the infection). Cell type and time point are not known.

This rearrangement joins TRBV5-8 to TRBJ2-5; D gene uncertain. Trimming shortened V by 4 bases and J by 2 bases, and 12 bases separated the two germline ends. This CDR3 has 14 residues. Germline assignment: CDR1 SGHTS and CDR2 YDEGEE. The CDR3 DNA is TGTGCCAGCAGCCCGCTGATATGGCAAGAGACCCAGTACTTC. This codes for CASSPLIWQETQYF.

This clonotype was detected only a few times. This sequence joins TRBV7-9 and TRBJ2-2; 10 bases are a match to TRBD2. There are 15 residues in the CDR3. V was pared by 5 bases and J by 6 bases, with 6 bases of the junction left unmatched. CDR1 is SEHNR and CDR2 is FQNEAQ in the germline V gene (reference sequence). CDR3 loop: CASSVTSGDAGELFF. For the CDR3, the DNA is TGTGCCAGCAGCGTAACTAGCGGGGACGCCGGGGAGCTGTTTTTT.

The rearrangement links TRBV12-3 or TRBV12-4 to TRBJ2-1, with unresolved D. V was pared by 5 bases and J by 13 bases, with 12 bases between. This CDR3 spans 11 amino acids. The CDR3 here is CASSPSANQFF. CDR3 bases: TGTGCCAGCAGTCCCAGCGCGAATCAGTTCTTC.

The chain links TRBV4-1 to TRBJ1-2; D is unclear. CDR3 length: 15 residues. The germline CDR1 and CDR2 sequences are MGHRA and YSYEKL. The V gene lost 1 base and the J gene lost 2 bases, with 11 bases spanning the gap. The CDR3 spells CASSQVKGVNYGYTF. As DNA, the CDR3 is TGCGCCAGCAGCCAAGTCAAGGGAGTCAACTATGGCTACACCTTC.

The chain joins TRBV13 to TRBJ2-2; D is possibly TRBD2 (5 bases). The CDR3 has 15 amino acids. Germline V gives CDR1 PRHDT, CDR2 FYEKMQ (reference sequence). V lost 5 bases to trimming and J lost 3 bases, with 13 bases between them. The CDR3 region has the DNA TGTGCCAGCAGCGCAGCTGGGGAGTACACCGGGGAGCTGTTTTTT. The encoded protein is CASSAAGEYTGELFF.

The chain has TRBV12-3 or TRBV12-4 and TRBJ2-1; 13 bases map to TRBD2. The CDR3 extends over 21 amino acids. V dropped 6 bases and J dropped 2; count of bases not matched to a gene: 19. The DNA for the CDR3 is TGTGCCAGCAGCTTTCGGTCTTCTGCGACTAGCGGGGGGCGGGCCTACAATGAGCAGTTCTTC. Translated: CASSFRSSATSGGRAYNEQFF.

This clonotype has just one count. The rearrangement joins TRBV5-1 to TRBJ2-1, with TRBD1 as a possible D gene (5 bases). The V gene lost 3 bases and the J gene lost 9 bases, with 16 bases spanning the gap. Looked up from germline, CDR1 is SGHRS and CDR2 is YFSETQ. This CDR3 has 14 amino acids. The CDR3 sequence: CASSSREVTGEQFF. The CDR3 region has the DNA TGCGCCAGCAGCTCCAGGGAAGTCACGGGTGAGCAGTTCTTC.

The J gene is TRBJ1-1, the V gene TRBV5-1; TRBD1 matches 7 bases. Per the germline V gene, CDR1 is SGHRS and CDR2 is YFSETQ. Unmatched junction bases numbered 12, after V lost 4 bases and J lost 6 bases. CDR3 size: 15 residues. The CDR3 coding sequence is TGCGCCAGCAGCGGAAACAGGGGCCCTGTCGCTGAAGCTTTCTTT. It is translated as CASSGNRGPVAEAFF. Variable domain in full (rest from reference TRBV5-1 and TRBJ1-1): KAGVTQTPRYLIKTRGQQVTLSCSPISGHRSVSWYQQTPGQGLQFLFEYFSETQRNKGNFPGRFSGRQFSNSRSEMNVSTLELGDSALYLCASSGNRGPVAEAFFGQGTRLTVV.